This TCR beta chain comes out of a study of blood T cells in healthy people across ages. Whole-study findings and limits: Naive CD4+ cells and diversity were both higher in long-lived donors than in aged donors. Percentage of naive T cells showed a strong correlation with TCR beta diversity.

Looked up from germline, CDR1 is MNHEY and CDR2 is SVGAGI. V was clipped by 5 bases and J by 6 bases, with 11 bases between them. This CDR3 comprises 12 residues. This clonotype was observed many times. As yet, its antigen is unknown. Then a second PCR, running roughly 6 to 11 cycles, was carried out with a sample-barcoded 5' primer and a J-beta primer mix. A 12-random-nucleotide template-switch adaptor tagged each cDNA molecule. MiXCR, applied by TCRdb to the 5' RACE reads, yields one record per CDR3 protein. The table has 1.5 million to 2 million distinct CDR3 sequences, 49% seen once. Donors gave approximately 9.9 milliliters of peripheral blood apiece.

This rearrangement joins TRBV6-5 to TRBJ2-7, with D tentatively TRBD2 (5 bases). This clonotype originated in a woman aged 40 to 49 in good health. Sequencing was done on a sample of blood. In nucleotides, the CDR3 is TGTGCCAGCAGTCCCCGCCGGGGCGAGCAGTACTTC. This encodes CASSPRRGEQYF.